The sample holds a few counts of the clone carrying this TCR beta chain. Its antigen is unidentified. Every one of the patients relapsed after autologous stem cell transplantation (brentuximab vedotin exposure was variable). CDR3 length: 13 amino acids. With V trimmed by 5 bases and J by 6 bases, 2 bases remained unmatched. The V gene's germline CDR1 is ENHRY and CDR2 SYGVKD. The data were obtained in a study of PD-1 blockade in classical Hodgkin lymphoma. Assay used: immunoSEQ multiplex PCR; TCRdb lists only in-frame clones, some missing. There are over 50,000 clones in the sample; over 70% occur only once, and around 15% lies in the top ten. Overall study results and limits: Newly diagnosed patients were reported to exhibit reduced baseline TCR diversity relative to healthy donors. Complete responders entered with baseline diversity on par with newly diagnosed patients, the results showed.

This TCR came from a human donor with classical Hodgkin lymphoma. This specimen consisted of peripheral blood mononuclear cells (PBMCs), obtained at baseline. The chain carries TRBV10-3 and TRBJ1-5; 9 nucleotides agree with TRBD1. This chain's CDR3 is CAISRQGGQPQHF. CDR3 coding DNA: TGTGCCATCAGTAGACAGGGGGGTCAGCCCCAGCATTTT.